The 32 T cell receptor beta chains below were found in one sample sequenced in a study of identical twins. Via MiXCR, TCRdb re-called the 5' RACE reads, giving one row per CDR3 protein. The sample holds 200,000 to 250,000 distinct CDR3 sequences, about 13% seen once. These sequences were also reported in another study, on yellow fever vaccine responses in identical twins.

What was sequenced was memory (CD45RO+) T cells sorted from blood. Receptors originate from a young woman in good health.

This clonotype was found a few times. The CDR3 spells CASSPGGKAFF. Written as DNA, the CDR3 is TGTGCCAGCAGCCCGGGGGGGAAAGCTTTCTTT. The genes are TRBV3-1 and TRBJ1-1; the D gene is possibly TRBD1 (5 bases). The CDR3 is 11 residues long. Trimming cost V 4 bases and J 9 bases, with 9 bases left between them. CDR1 is LGHDT and CDR2 is YNNKEL in the germline V gene (reference sequence).

Details on this clonotype: The junction and the germline gene differ at one end; a read error may be behind it. The chain uses TRBV7-2 and TRBJ2-7; no reliable D call. Germline CDR1 is SGHTA and CDR2 is FQGNSA. The CDR3 has 11 amino acids. CDR3 nucleotides: TGTGCCAGCAGCTCCTACTTCGAGCAGCACTTC. Amino acids: CASSSYFEQHF. The entire variable domain, with the rest obtained from reference TRBV7-2 and TRBJ2-7, is as follows: GAGVSQSPSNKVTEKGKDVELRCDPISGHTALYWYRQSLGQGLEFLIYFQGNSAPDKSGLPSDRFSAERTGGSVSTLTIQRTQQEDSAVYLCASSSYFEQHFGPGTRLTVT.

This clonotype was counted a few times. The V and J genes are TRBV11-2 and TRBJ2-3; 13 bases line up with TRBD2. The germline V gene has CDR1 SGHAT and CDR2 FQNNGV. The V segment lost 5 bases and the J segment 6 bases; nucleotides outside the gene matches: 8. The CDR3 is 16 amino acids. The CDR3 sequence: CASSQLAGGPGDTQYF. The CDR3 nucleotides read TGTGCCAGCAGCCAACTAGCGGGAGGGCCAGGGGATACGCAGTATTTT.

This chain joins TRBV25-1 and TRBJ2-2, with no clear D. The ends were cut back, 1 base at V and 7 bases at J, with 7 bases in the middle. From germline, CDR1 is MGHDK and CDR2 SYGVNS. This CDR3 comprises 13 residues. In DNA form, the CDR3 reads TGTGCCAGCAGTGAATTTTTGTACGGGGAGCTGTTTTTT. Translated: CASSEFLYGELFF.

This chain links TRBV11-1 with TRBJ2-3, with 10 bases lining up with TRBD2. Germline V gives CDR1 SGHAT, CDR2 FQDESV (reference sequence). Germline trimming cut 2 bases from V and 6 bases from J; bases unmatched to any gene: 5. CDR3 length: 15 amino acids. In DNA, the CDR3 is TGTGCCAGCAGCTTACTAGCGGGAGTTTCCGATACGCAGTATTTT. Translation: CASSLLAGVSDTQYF. Based on the CDR3 plus reference TRBV11-1 and TRBJ2-3, the full variable domain is EAEVAQSPRYKITEKSQAVAFWCDPISGHATLYWYRQILGQGPELLVQFQDESVVDDSQLPKDRFSAERLKGVDSTLKIQPAELGDSAMYLCASSLLAGVSDTQYFGPGTRLTVL.

The V gene is TRBV3-1, the J gene TRBJ2-2, with TRBD2 matching 8 bases. Per the germline V gene, CDR1 is LGHDT and CDR2 is YNNKEL (reference sequence). The CDR3 consists of 16 residues. The trim removed 4 bases at V and 1 base at J, leaving 5 bases unmatched. CDR3: CASSRRAGGNTGELFF. The CDR3 region has the DNA TGTGCCAGCAGCCGACGTGCGGGAGGGAACACCGGGGAGCTGTTTTTT.

The chain carries TRBV5-5 and TRBJ2-2, with 7 bases identical to TRBD1. This CDR3 has 15 residues. Per the germline V gene, CDR1 is SGHKS and CDR2 is YYEKEE (reference sequence). V lost 4 bases, J lost 6 bases, and 9 bases stayed unmatched. The CDR3 DNA is TGTGCCAGCAGCCTCGACAGGGTAATGTCCGGGGAGCTGTTTTTT. This encodes CASSLDRVMSGELFF.

This clonotype was picked up a small number of times. This chain connects TRBV20-1 to TRBJ2-1; TRBD2 matches at 8 bases. J lost 7 bases, V lost 3 bases, and 8 bases had no gene match. This CDR3 spans 14 amino acids. The V gene's germline CDR1 is DFQATT and CDR2 SNEGSKA (reference sequence). The CDR3 reads CSARTAGDHNEQFF. CDR3 DNA: TGCAGTGCTAGGACAGCGGGAGACCATAATGAGCAGTTCTTC.

The V gene is TRBV6-2 or TRBV6-3, the J gene TRBJ2-5, with 12 positions matching TRBD2. After removal of 7 bases from V and 7 bases from J, the junction contained 19 bases not matched to a gene. Per the germline V gene, CDR1 is MNHEY and CDR2 is SVGEGT. The CDR3 spans 18 residues. CDR3 sequence: CASTNRGLAGLWHGTQYF. DNA of the CDR3: TGTGCCAGCACCAACAGAGGACTAGCGGGATTATGGCACGGGACCCAGTACTTC.

The rearrangement joins TRBV15 to TRBJ2-3; 7 nucleotides align to TRBD2. CDR1 is LNHNV and CDR2 is YYDKDF in the germline V gene (reference sequence). Losses at the gene ends were 0 bases for V and 4 bases for J; bases not matched to a gene: 7. The CDR3 is 16 residues long. CDR3 coding DNA: TGTGCCACCAGCAGAGATTTGGGAGGGTATGCAGATACGCAGTATTTT. It specifies CATSRDLGGYADTQYF. Variable domain in full (rest from reference TRBV15 and TRBJ2-3): DAMVIQNPRYQVTQFGKPVTLSCSQTLNHNVMYWYQQKSSQAPKLLFHYYDKDFNNEADTPDNFQSRRPNTSFCFLDIRSPGLGDTAMYLCATSRDLGGYADTQYFGPGTRLTVL.

V gene TRBV12-3 or TRBV12-4 combines with J gene TRBJ1-2; D remains ambiguous. Deletions cut 4 bases from V and 7 bases from J, with 7 bases between. The CDR3 runs 11 residues. The CDR3 DNA sequence: TGTGCCAGCAGTTCCCTCCTTGGCTACACCTTC. Translating it yields CASSSLLGYTF.

The genes are TRBV20-1 and TRBJ2-1, with 7 bases that match TRBD1. After removal of 5 bases from V and 7 bases from J, the junction contained 11 bases not matched to a gene. CDR1 is DFQATT and CDR2 is SNEGSKA in the germline V gene (reference sequence). The CDR3 runs 14 residues. The CDR3 region is CSAERDRFPNEQFF. DNA of the CDR3: TGCAGTGCTGAACGGGACAGATTCCCTAATGAGCAGTTCTTC.

V and J are TRBV15 and TRBJ2-2; possible D gene TRBD1, 5 bases. CDR1 and CDR2 from the germline V gene are LNHNV and YYDKDF (reference sequence). The V end lost 4 bases, the J end lost 4 bases, and 13 bases lay between the germline ends. The CDR3 runs 15 residues. The CDR3 sequence is CATSINRLVTGELFF. As DNA, the CDR3 is TGTGCCACCAGCATTAACAGGCTGGTCACCGGGGAGCTGTTTTTT.

This chain joins TRBV7-2 and TRBJ2-5, with a weak D call TRBD1 (5 bases). This CDR3 has 14 amino acids. Germline assignment: CDR1 SGHTA and CDR2 FQGNSA. Trimming removed 1 base at V and 5 bases at J, with 11 bases between. CDR3 amino acids: CASSLVRPGETQYF. CDR3 coding DNA: TGTGCCAGCAGCTTAGTTCGACCAGGGGAGACCCAGTACTTC.

This clonotype showed up many times. The chain carries TRBV6-5 and TRBJ2-7, with TRBD2 identical over 7 bases. V shed 2 bases and J 1 base; nucleotides not matched to a gene: 2. CDR1 is MNHEY, CDR2 SVGAGI, per germline. This CDR3 contains 14 residues. In DNA, the CDR3 is TGTGCCAGCAGTTACCGGCGGGGGTCCTACGAGCAGTACTTC. Translating gives CASSYRRGSYEQYF.

Points on this clonotype: The conserved final phenylalanine or tryptophan is absent from the CDR3, which likely points to a read error. This sequence joins TRBV4-1 and TRBJ2-1, with 10 nucleotides matching TRBD2. The trim removed 0 bases at V and 5 bases at J, leaving 7 bases unmatched. The CDR3 is 17 residues long. CDR1 is MGHRA and CDR2 is YSYEKL in the germline V gene. This CDR3 reads CASSQDPSGSSDNEQFL. The CDR3, as DNA: TGCGCCAGCAGCCAAGACCCTAGCGGGAGTTCTGACAATGAGCAGTTCCTC.

The table lists this clonotype with many counts. V gene TRBV5-1 combines with J gene TRBJ2-1; 9 bases fit TRBD1. Germline CDR1 is SGHRS and CDR2 is YFSETQ. V lost 3 bases, J lost 8 bases, and 9 bases stayed unmatched. This CDR3 is built from 15 residues. The CDR3 loop reads CASSSGQGKGDEQFF. The DNA for the CDR3 is TGCGCCAGCAGCTCAGGACAGGGGAAAGGGGATGAGCAGTTCTTC.

J is TRBJ2-1 and V is TRBV6-4, with 8 nucleotides matching TRBD2. In germline, CDR1 is MRHNA, CDR2 SNTAGT. Losses at the gene ends were 0 bases for V and 8 bases for J; bases not matched to a gene: 6. The CDR3 sequence is 15 residues long. The CDR3 loop is CASSDSSGEAHEQFF. The CDR3 coding sequence is TGTGCCAGCAGTGACTCTAGCGGGGAGGCCCATGAGCAGTTCTTC.

This clonotype showed up just a few times. This chain's CDR3 is CASSAGPTNTGELFF. The CDR3 nucleotides are TGCGCCAGCAGCGCCGGACCAACGAACACCGGGGAGCTGTTTTTT. The J gene is TRBJ2-2, the V gene TRBV5-1; no clear D gene. Germline CDR1 SGHRS, CDR2 YFSETQ. V lost 4 bases and J lost 0, with 10 bases in between. The CDR3 has 15 amino acids.

The genes are TRBV20-1 and TRBJ2-7; D gene ambiguous. Germline CDR1 and CDR2: DFQATT and SNEGSKA (reference sequence). V lost 5 bases and J lost 2, with 13 bases in between. The CDR3 is 13 residues long. DNA for the CDR3: TGCAGTGCTGGCGGTTCTGGTGCCTACGAGCAGTACTTC. Protein sequence: CSAGGSGAYEQYF.

The chain recombines TRBV10-3 with TRBJ2-2; possibly TRBD2 for D (5 bases). Trimming cost V 7 bases and J 0 bases, with 9 bases left between them. CDR1 is ENHRY, CDR2 SYGVKD, per germline. This CDR3 region has 14 residues. CDR3 DNA: TGTGCCATCAAGGGAGACCCGAACACCGGGGAGCTGTTTTTT. Translating gives CAIKGDPNTGELFF.

This clonotype has only a few counts. The chain employs TRBV5-5 and TRBJ2-5, with no clear D. From germline, CDR1 is SGHKS and CDR2 YYEKEE (reference sequence). With 0 bases removed from V and 4 bases from J, the gap between germline ends came to 7 bases. This CDR3 is built from 13 residues. The CDR3 region is CASSLAPGETQYF. The CDR3 DNA follows: TGTGCCAGCAGCTTGGCACCAGGAGAGACCCAGTACTTC.

This clonotype was counted between two and nine times. The V and J genes are TRBV12-3 or TRBV12-4 and TRBJ2-3; TRBD2 might be the D (5 bases). CDR3 length: 14 residues. Trimming removed 5 bases from V and 6 bases from J, with 15 bases in between. The CDR3 sequence is CASSPRGLADTQYF. The CDR3 nucleotides are TGTGCCAGCAGTCCCCGTGGGTTAGCGGATACGCAGTATTTT.

This clonotype was recorded at least ten times. The chain has TRBV3-1 and TRBJ2-1; 13 bases are a match to TRBD2. CDR3 size: 18 residues. The V gene's germline CDR1 is LGHDT and CDR2 YNNKEL (reference sequence). Trimming removed 4 bases from V and 1 base from J; junction bases left unmatched: 7. The CDR3 DNA reads TGTGCCAGCAGCCGAGGACTAGCGGGAGTGGGGTCCTACAATGAGCAGTTCTTC. The encoded protein is CASSRGLAGVGSYNEQFF.

V is TRBV20-1 and J is TRBJ1-1; D is undetermined. Looked up from germline, CDR1 is DFQATT and CDR2 is SNEGSKA (reference sequence). The CDR3 extends over 13 amino acids. The V end lost 6 bases, the J end lost 1 base, and 12 bases lay between the germline ends. CDR3 region: CSAYGITNTEAFF. CDR3 DNA: TGCAGTGCCTACGGTATTACGAACACTGAAGCTTTCTTT.

In its sample, this clonotype was seen a few times. The chain joins TRBV25-1 to TRBJ2-7, with D perhaps TRBD1 (6 bases). Germline CDR1 is MGHDK and CDR2 is SYGVNS. This CDR3 contains 17 residues. V was cut by 6 bases and J by 2 bases, with 23 bases left in between. CDR3 DNA: TGTGCCAGCAGGCAAACTATCACAGGGACCGCCGCCTACGAGCAGTACTTC. This gives the protein CASRQTITGTAAYEQYF.

V gene TRBV19 combines with J gene TRBJ2-4, with D possibly TRBD2 on 6 matching bases. The CDR3 is 16 amino acids. CDR1 is LNHDA, CDR2 SQIVND, per germline (reference sequence). Trimming left V 3 bases short and J 0 bases short, with 12 bases between. CDR3 sequence: CASSMGGSLAKNIQYF. As DNA, the CDR3 is TGTGCCAGTAGTATGGGAGGCAGTTTAGCCAAAAACATTCAGTACTTC.

The chain carries TRBV15 and TRBJ2-6; 7 bases are shared with TRBD1. The CDR3 runs to 18 residues. V trimming: 1 base; J trimming: 0 bases; junction bases outside the gene matches: 6. The germline CDR1 and CDR2 sequences are LNHNV and YYDKDF (reference sequence). CDR3 residues: CATSRVQQGSSGANVLTF. CDR3 DNA: TGTGCCACCAGCAGAGTCCAACAGGGGAGCTCTGGGGCCAACGTCCTGACTTTC.

This clonotype was observed a handful of times. This chain joins TRBV6-5 and TRBJ2-4, with 7 positions matching TRBD2. Germline CDR1 MNHEY, CDR2 SVGAGI. The ends lost 2 bases at V and 2 bases at J; junction bases unmatched: 9. This CDR3 comprises 17 residues. CDR3 sequence: CASSYLQKSGTKNIQYF. The CDR3, as DNA: TGTGCCAGCAGTTACCTCCAAAAAAGCGGGACCAAAAACATTCAGTACTTC.

This clonotype was seen many times. J is TRBJ2-6 and V is TRBV20-1, with TRBD1 matching 7 bases. The CDR3 has 16 residues. The V segment lost 6 bases and the J segment 0 bases; nucleotides outside the gene matches: 8. CDR1 and CDR2 (germline): DFQATT, SNEGSKA (reference sequence). CDR3 DNA sequence: TGCAGTGCGACCCGGGACAGTCTCTCTGGGGCCAACGTCCTGACTTTC. Protein: CSATRDSLSGANVLTF.

The chain joins TRBV3-1 to TRBJ2-5; D unclear. Trimming pared 3 bases from V and 0 bases from J, leaving 5 bases between. The CDR3 contains 13 residues. CDR1 is LGHDT, CDR2 YNNKEL, per germline (reference sequence). The CDR3: CASSHPNQETQYF. Here the CDR3 DNA reads TGTGCCAGCAGCCACCCAAACCAAGAGACCCAGTACTTC.

This clonotype has at least ten counts. The V gene is TRBV12-3 or TRBV12-4, the J gene TRBJ2-7; D unresolved. Trimming pared 7 bases from V and 4 bases from J, leaving 8 bases between. The CDR3 consists of 11 residues. Here the CDR3 DNA reads TGTGCCAGCACCCTAGGGTACGAGCAGTACTTC. It codes for CASTLGYEQYF.